The 29 T cell receptor beta chains below were found in one sample sequenced in a study of blood T cell repertoires in COVID-19. Using immunoSEQ multiplex PCR, the repertoire was profiled, and TCRdb retains in-frame clones only, with some absent. The sample yields around 200,000 clones, 80% to 85% seen once. Sequencing was performed on peripheral blood. Receptors were obtained from a woman older than 75 with active or convalescent COVID-19.

J is TRBJ2-7 and V is TRBV7-8; 9 bases agree with TRBD1. V shed 3 bases and J 4 bases; nucleotides not matched to a gene: 10. Germline CDR1 reads SGHVS; CDR2 reads FQNEAQ. This CDR3 is 16 amino acids long. The CDR3 nucleotides are TGTGCCAGCAGCTTCCGCCGGGACAGGGTTTTTTACGAGCAGTACTTC. Translation gives CASSFRRDRVFYEQYF. The full variable domain, completed using reference TRBV7-8 and TRBJ2-7, is GAGVSQSPRYKVAKRGQDVALRCDPISGHVSLFWYQQALGQGPEFLTYFQNEAQLDKSGLPSDRFFAERPEGSVSTLKIQRTQQEDSAVYLCASSFRRDRVFYEQYFGPGTRLTVT.

The V call is TRBV5-4, the J call TRBJ2-3, with 9 bases lining up with TRBD1. CDR1 is SGHNT and CDR2 is YYREEE in the germline V gene (reference sequence). The CDR3 sequence is 15 residues long. Germline trimming cut 4 bases from V and 4 bases from J; bases unmatched to any gene: 7. CDR3 loop: CASSDGTGRSDTQYF. The CDR3 nucleotides read TGTGCCAGCAGCGACGGGACAGGGAGGTCAGATACGCAGTATTTT. The variable domain in full, completed from reference TRBV5-4 and TRBJ2-3, reads ETGVTQSPTHLIKTRGQQVTLRCSSQSGHNTVSWYQQALGQGPQFIFQYYREEENGRGNFPPRFSGLQFPNYSSELNVNALELDDSALYLCASSDGTGRSDTQYFGPGTRLTVL.

The genes are TRBV6-2 or TRBV6-3 and TRBJ1-4; no firm D call. CDR3 length equals 16 residues. Germline V lookup: CDR1 MNHEY, CDR2 SVGEGT. Trimming shortened V by 2 bases and J by 0 bases, and 10 bases separated the two germline ends. This CDR3 reads CASSYTTVTTNEKLFF. The CDR3 nucleotides are TGTGCCAGCAGTTACACCACGGTGACAACTAATGAAAAACTGTTTTTT.

This rearrangement joins TRBV5-1 to TRBJ2-2, with TRBD2 matching over 9 bases. With 0 bases clipped from V and 4 bases from J, the junction kept 7 bases outside the gene matches. The V gene's germline CDR1 is SGHRS and CDR2 YFSETQ. The CDR3 is 17 residues long. The CDR3 protein is CASSLGNQAGGTGELFF. CDR3 sequence (DNA): TGCGCCAGCAGCTTGGGGAATCAAGCGGGAGGCACCGGGGAGCTGTTTTTT.

The chain employs TRBV7-8 and TRBJ2-1; tentative D call: TRBD2 (6 bases). Germline V CDR1 and CDR2: SGHVS, FQNEAQ. CDR3 length: 14 amino acids. V dropped 2 bases and J dropped 9 bases, with 14 bases sitting between them. Written as DNA, the CDR3 is TGTGCCAGCAGCTTAACTAGGCGGGAAAGTGAGCAGTTCTTC. This codes for CASSLTRRESEQFF.

The chain combines TRBV30 with TRBJ2-1, with D unclear. The CDR3 totals 13 residues. Per germline, CDR1 GTSNPN and CDR2 SVGIG (reference sequence). V dropped 0 bases and J dropped 4 bases, with 7 bases sitting between them. The CDR3 nucleotides are TGTGCCTGGAGTGTATTTAGTTACAATGAGCAGTTCTTC. Its protein product is CAWSVFSYNEQFF. Drawing the rest from reference TRBV30 and TRBJ2-1, the complete variable domain is SQTIHQWPATLVQPVGSPLSLECTVEGTSNPNLYWYRQAAGRGLQLLFYSVGIGQISSEVPQNLSASRPQDRQFILSSKKLLLSDSGFYLCAWSVFSYNEQFFGPGTRLTVL.

This chain's CDR3 is CASTDGGLGSEAFF. In DNA form, the CDR3 reads TGTGCCAGTACCGACGGTGGTTTGGGCTCTGAAGCTTTCTTT. This chain connects TRBV19 to TRBJ1-1; D not resolved. V lost 7 bases, J lost 6 bases, and 18 bases lay in between. The CDR3 totals 14 residues. CDR1 is LNHDA, CDR2 SQIVND, per germline (reference sequence).

The J gene is TRBJ1-1, the V gene TRBV15; the D gene is possibly TRBD1 (5 bases). The germline V and J ends were trimmed by 1 base and 1 base, with 10 bases remaining between them. The CDR3 has 15 amino acids. Germline-derived CDR1 and CDR2 are LNHNV and YYDKDF (reference sequence). The CDR3, as DNA: TGTGCCACCAGCAGAGGGGGCGACGGGAACACTGAAGCTTTCTTT. This gives the protein CATSRGGDGNTEAFF.

V gene TRBV27 combines with J gene TRBJ2-2; 10 bases agree with TRBD2. Germline lookup yields CDR1 MNHEY and CDR2 SMNVEV (reference sequence). The V segment lost 8 bases and the J segment 0 bases; nucleotides outside the gene matches: 6. The CDR3 extends over 16 amino acids. The CDR3 bases are TGTGCCAGCGCTGGACTAGCGGCGACGAACACCGGGGAGCTGTTTTTT. As protein: CASAGLAATNTGELFF.

V is TRBV7-2 and J is TRBJ2-1; TRBD2 agrees at 11 bases. The CDR3 is 16 residues long. The V gene's germline CDR1 is SGHTA and CDR2 FQGNSA. Trimming at V came to 8 bases and at J to 8 bases, leaving 14 bases not matched to a gene. In DNA, the CDR3 is TGTGCCAGCGGCGGCCGACTAGCGGGGTTTTATGATGAGCAGTTCTTC. As protein: CASGGRLAGFYDEQFF.

This sequence joins TRBV28 and TRBJ1-2; D is unresolved. Trimming shortened V by 4 bases and J by 3 bases, and 15 bases separated the two germline ends. Germline assignment: CDR1 MDHEN and CDR2 SYDVKM. The CDR3 covers 15 residues. This CDR3 is CASSSLTTNYYGYTF. Here the CDR3 DNA reads TGTGCCAGCAGTTCCCTTACGACAAACTACTATGGCTACACCTTC.

In DNA, the CDR3 is TGTGCCAGCAGCCAAGGAGCGGGAGGGTCCGGCTACATATCTAGCACAGATACGCAGTATTTT. This codes for CASSQGAGGSGYISSTDTQYF. The rearrangement links TRBV3-1 (or the pseudogene TRBV3-2) to TRBJ2-3, with 10 nucleotides matching TRBD2. The CDR3 loop spans 21 amino acids. Germline V CDR1 and CDR2: LGHDT, YNNKEL (reference sequence). V trimming: 1 base; J trimming: 0 bases; junction bases outside the gene matches: 16.

The CDR3 region has the DNA TGTGCCAGCAGCCGGGACTCCAACTCTCGGAATGAGCAGTTCTTC. Its protein is CASSRDSNSRNEQFF. This chain connects TRBV11-1 to TRBJ2-1; a possible D gene is TRBD2 (6 bases). V lost 5 bases and J 7 bases, leaving 18 bases between the germline ends. The CDR3 spans 15 residues. The germline CDR1 and CDR2 sequences are SGHAT and FQDESV (reference sequence).

The chain uses TRBV7-2 and TRBJ1-5; no clear D gene. V was clipped by 1 base and J by 0 bases, with 7 bases between them. Per the germline V gene, CDR1 is SGHTA and CDR2 is FQGNSA. The CDR3 extends over 15 amino acids. The CDR3 region is CASSLGRVSNQPQHF. The CDR3 coding sequence is TGTGCCAGCAGCTTAGGTCGGGTTAGCAATCAGCCCCAGCATTTT.

The J gene is TRBJ2-7, the V gene TRBV6-6, with D maybe TRBD1 (6 bases). The CDR3 is 14 amino acids. From germline, CDR1 is MNHNY and CDR2 SVGAGI (reference sequence). V was cut by 0 bases and J by 3 bases, with 9 bases left in between. The DNA for the CDR3 is TGTGCCAGCAGTTACTCGTGGGACAACTACGAGCAGTACTTC. This gives the protein CASSYSWDNYEQYF.

The chain links TRBV12-5 to TRBJ2-3, with 7 bases fitting TRBD1. The CDR3 loop spans 12 amino acids. V trimming: 10 bases; J trimming: 1 base; junction bases outside the gene matches: 2. Looked up from germline, CDR1 is LGHNT and CDR2 is FRNRAP. DNA of the CDR3: TGTGCTACCGGGACAGGCACAGATACGCAGTATTTT. It translates to CATGTGTDTQYF.

V usage is TRBV7-3 and J usage is TRBJ2-2, with 11 bases identical to TRBD2. V gave up 6 bases and J gave up 0 bases; unmatched junction bases: 6. The CDR3 consists of 17 residues. Germline V gene sequence: CDR1 SGHTA, CDR2 FQGTGA. The CDR3 is CASSELAGAANTGELFF. Written as DNA, the CDR3 is TGTGCCAGCAGTGAACTAGCGGGGGCTGCGAACACCGGGGAGCTGTTTTTT.

There are a few counts of this clone. The V call is TRBV5-1, the J call TRBJ2-1, with 7 bases aligning to TRBD2. Germline CDR1 reads SGHRS; CDR2 reads YFSETQ. V dropped 0 bases and J dropped 1; count of bases not matched to a gene: 1. CDR3 length: 15 amino acids. The CDR3 spells CASSLGGGSYNEQFF. CDR3 coding DNA: TGCGCCAGCAGCTTGGGCGGGGGATCCTACAATGAGCAGTTCTTC.

The chain links TRBV24-1 to TRBJ2-3, with TRBD1 as a possible D gene (6 bases). This CDR3 has 13 residues. Germline assignment: CDR1 KGHDR and CDR2 SFDVKD. Trimming stripped 5 bases from V and 2 bases from J, with 7 bases between. DNA of the CDR3: TGTGCCACCAGTGGGGACAACACAGATACGCAGTATTTT. It encodes CATSGDNTDTQYF.

This sequence joins TRBV7-2 and TRBJ2-5; D is perhaps TRBD2 (6 bases). This CDR3 spans 14 amino acids. The germline V and J ends were trimmed by 6 bases and 5 bases, with 16 bases remaining between them. Germline assignment: CDR1 SGHTA and CDR2 FQGNSA. CDR3 in DNA: TGTGCCAGCAGTGAACCGCCCCGGGGGGAGACCCAGTACTTC. Translated, it gives CASSEPPRGETQYF.

CDR3 bases: TGTGCCAGCAGTTACCCCCCCGCGGCTTTCTTT. Residues: CASSYPPAAFF. The chain joins TRBV6-5 to TRBJ1-1, with unresolved D. The CDR3 extends over 11 amino acids. The germline V gene encodes CDR1 MNHEY and CDR2 SVGAGI. V dropped 2 bases and J dropped 11 bases, with 9 bases sitting between them.

This chain uses TRBV6-5 with TRBJ1-5; TRBD1 aligns across 11 bases. This CDR3 contains 15 residues. V was pared by 4 bases and J by 6 bases, with 5 bases of the junction left unmatched. Germline V lookup: CDR1 MNHEY, CDR2 SVGAGI. CDR3 nucleotide sequence: TGTGCCAGCAGTTTAGGACAGGGGGCAGGTCAGCCCCAGCATTTT. Protein: CASSLGQGAGQPQHF.

The J gene is TRBJ2-1, the V gene TRBV12-3 or TRBV12-4; D not resolved. V lost 7 bases to trimming and J lost 1 base, with 8 bases between them. This CDR3 region has 13 residues. The CDR3 DNA is TGTGCCAGCACTGGCCGATCCTACAATGAGCAGTTCTTC. Amino acids: CASTGRSYNEQFF.

This chain connects TRBV19 to TRBJ1-6; D is possibly TRBD1 (5 bases). The CDR3 is 12 residues long. The V gene's germline CDR1 is LNHDA and CDR2 SQIVND (reference sequence). V was shortened by 5 bases and J by 8 bases, with 7 bases between the two germline ends. The DNA for the CDR3 is TGTGCCAGTAGTTTCAGGGATTCACCCCTCCACTTT. Its translation is CASSFRDSPLHF.

This clone came up a few times. The same CDR3 is also encoded by other DNA sequences in this sample. The V call is TRBV11-2, the J call TRBJ2-3, with 10 bases identical to TRBD2. The CDR3 has 15 amino acids. V gave up 5 bases and J gave up 3 bases; unmatched junction bases: 5. CDR1 and CDR2 (germline): SGHAT, FQNNGV. In DNA, the CDR3 is TGTGCCAGCAGCCCGTGGACTAGCGGAACAGATACGCAGTATTTT. The encoded protein is CASSPWTSGTDTQYF.

This sequence joins TRBV6-4 and TRBJ2-7; TRBD1 aligns across 7 bases. V trimming: 7 bases; J trimming: 7 bases; junction bases outside the gene matches: 13. Germline CDR1 and CDR2: MRHNA and SNTAGT. The CDR3 totals 14 residues. CDR3 loop: CASNFRLRGQEQYF. The CDR3 DNA follows: TGTGCCAGCAATTTCAGGTTAAGGGGGCAGGAGCAGTACTTC.

This clone was observed once. The rearrangement links TRBV5-1 to TRBJ1-2, with 11 positions matching TRBD1. The CDR3 totals 16 residues. J was trimmed by 4 bases and V by 1 base; bases with no gene match: 6. Germline CDR1 is SGHRS and CDR2 is YFSETQ. CDR3 sequence: CASSLTGQGAGYGYTF. As DNA, the CDR3 is TGCGCCAGCAGCTTGACTGGACAGGGGGCTGGCTATGGCTACACCTTC.

The rearrangement links TRBV24-1 to TRBJ2-2; D might be TRBD2 (6 bases). The CDR3 runs to 14 residues. Germline V gene sequence: CDR1 KGHDR, CDR2 SFDVKD. Between the trimmed V and J ends, which lost 5 bases and 1 base, there was a span of 7 bases. The DNA for the CDR3 is TGTGCCACCAGTGTGCGGGAGAACACCGGGGAGCTGTTTTTT. This encodes CATSVRENTGELFF.

Notes on this clone: This specimen includes other DNA sequences encoding the same CDR3. The V gene is TRBV7-9, the J gene TRBJ1-4; TRBD1 is a possible D gene (6 bases). V shed 0 bases and J shed 3 bases, with 11 bases lying between them. CDR1 is SEHNR and CDR2 is FQNEAQ in the germline V gene (reference sequence). The CDR3 covers 16 residues. CDR3 residues: CASSLAAAGANEKLFF. The CDR3 DNA reads TGTGCCAGCAGCTTAGCAGCGGCAGGGGCTAATGAAAAACTGTTTTTT.